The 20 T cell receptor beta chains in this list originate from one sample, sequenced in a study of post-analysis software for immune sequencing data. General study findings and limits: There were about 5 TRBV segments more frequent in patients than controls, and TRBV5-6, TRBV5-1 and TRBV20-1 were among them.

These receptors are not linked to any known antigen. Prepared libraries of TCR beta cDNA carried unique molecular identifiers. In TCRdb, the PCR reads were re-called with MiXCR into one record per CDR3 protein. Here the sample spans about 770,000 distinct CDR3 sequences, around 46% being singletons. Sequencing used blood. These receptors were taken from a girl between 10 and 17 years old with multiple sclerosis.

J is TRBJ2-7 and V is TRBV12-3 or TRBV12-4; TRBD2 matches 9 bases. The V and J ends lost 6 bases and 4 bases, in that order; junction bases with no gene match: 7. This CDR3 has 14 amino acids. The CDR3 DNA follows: TGTGCCAGCAGCTTCCTGGGACTAGCTTACGAGCAGTACTTC. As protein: CASSFLGLAYEQYF.

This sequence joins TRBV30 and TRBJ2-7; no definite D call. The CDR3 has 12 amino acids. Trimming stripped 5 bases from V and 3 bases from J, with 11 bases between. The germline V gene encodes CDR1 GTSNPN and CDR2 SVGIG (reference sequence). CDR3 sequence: CAWGLPNYEQYF. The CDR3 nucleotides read TGTGCCTGGGGTCTACCGAACTACGAGCAGTACTTC. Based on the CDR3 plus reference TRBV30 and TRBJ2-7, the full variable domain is SQTIHQWPATLVQPVGSPLSLECTVEGTSNPNLYWYRQAAGRGLQLLFYSVGIGQISSEVPQNLSASRPQDRQFILSSKKLLLSDSGFYLCAWGLPNYEQYFGPGTRLTVT.

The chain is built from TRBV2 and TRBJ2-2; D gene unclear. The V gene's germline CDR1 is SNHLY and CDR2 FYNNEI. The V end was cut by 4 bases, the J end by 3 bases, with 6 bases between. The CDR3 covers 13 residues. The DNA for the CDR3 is TGTGCCAGCAGTGCGGCAGACACCGGGGAGCTGTTTTTT. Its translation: CASSAADTGELFF. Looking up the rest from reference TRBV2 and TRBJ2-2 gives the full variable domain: EPEVTQTPSHQVTQMGQEVILRCVPISNHLYFYWYRQILGQKVEFLVSFYNNEISEKSEIFDDQFSVERPDGSNFTLKIRSTKLEDSAMYFCASSAADTGELFFGEGSRLTVL.

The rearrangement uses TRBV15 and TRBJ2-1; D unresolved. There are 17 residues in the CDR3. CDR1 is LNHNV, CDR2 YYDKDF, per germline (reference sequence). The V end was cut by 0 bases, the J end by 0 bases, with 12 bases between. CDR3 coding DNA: TGTGCCACCAGCAGAGATAAGCCCTTGAGCTCCTACAATGAGCAGTTCTTC. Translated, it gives CATSRDKPLSSYNEQFF. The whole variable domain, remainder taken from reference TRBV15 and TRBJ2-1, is DAMVIQNPRYQVTQFGKPVTLSCSQTLNHNVMYWYQQKSSQAPKLLFHYYDKDFNNEADTPDNFQSRRPNTSFCFLDIRSPGLGDTAMYLCATSRDKPLSSYNEQFFGPGTRLTVL.

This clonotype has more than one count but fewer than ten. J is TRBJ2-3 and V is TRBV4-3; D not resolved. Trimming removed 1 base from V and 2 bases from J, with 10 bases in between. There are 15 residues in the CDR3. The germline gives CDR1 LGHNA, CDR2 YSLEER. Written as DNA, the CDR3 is TGCGCCAGCAGCCAAGGGTCACTTGACACAGATACGCAGTATTTT. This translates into CASSQGSLDTDTQYF.

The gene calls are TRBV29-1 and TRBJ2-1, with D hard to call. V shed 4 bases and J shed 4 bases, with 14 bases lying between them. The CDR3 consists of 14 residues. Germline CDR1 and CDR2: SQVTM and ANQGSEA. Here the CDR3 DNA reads TGCAGCGTTGTCCTGGTTAATAAGTACAATGAGCAGTTCTTC. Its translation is CSVVLVNKYNEQFF.

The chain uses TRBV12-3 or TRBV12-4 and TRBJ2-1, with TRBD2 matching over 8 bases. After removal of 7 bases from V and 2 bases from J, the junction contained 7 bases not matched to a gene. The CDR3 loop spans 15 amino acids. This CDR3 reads CASTPTSGTYNEQFF. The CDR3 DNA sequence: TGTGCCAGCACCCCTACTAGCGGCACCTACAATGAGCAGTTCTTC.

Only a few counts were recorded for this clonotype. The CDR3 loop is CASSLEGTSGSSTEQYF. The CDR3 DNA reads TGTGCCAGCAGCTTAGAGGGGACTAGCGGGAGTAGTACTGAGCAGTACTTC. V gene TRBV7-2 combines with J gene TRBJ2-7, with 14 positions matching TRBD2. Germline V CDR1 and CDR2: SGHTA, FQGNSA. Trimming cost V 1 base and J 7 bases; bases outside gene matches: 9. The CDR3 is 17 residues long.

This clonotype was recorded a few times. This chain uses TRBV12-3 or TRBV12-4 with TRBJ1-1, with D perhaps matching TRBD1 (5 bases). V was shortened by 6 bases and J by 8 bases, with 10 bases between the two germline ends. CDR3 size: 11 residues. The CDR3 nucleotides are TGTGCCAGCAGGGTGGGGGGGGAAGCTTTCTTT. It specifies CASRVGGEAFF.

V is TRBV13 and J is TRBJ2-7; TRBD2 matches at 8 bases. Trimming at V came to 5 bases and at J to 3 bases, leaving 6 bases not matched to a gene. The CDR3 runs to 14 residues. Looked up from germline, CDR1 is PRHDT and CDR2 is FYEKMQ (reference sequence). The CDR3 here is CASSAGLANYEQYF. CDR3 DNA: TGTGCCAGCAGCGCCGGACTAGCAAACTACGAGCAGTACTTC.

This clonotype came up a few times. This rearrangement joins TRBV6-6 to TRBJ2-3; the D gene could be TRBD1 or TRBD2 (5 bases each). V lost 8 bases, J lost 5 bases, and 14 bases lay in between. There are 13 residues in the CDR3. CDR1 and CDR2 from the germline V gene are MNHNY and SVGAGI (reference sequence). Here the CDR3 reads CASLARGRDTQYF. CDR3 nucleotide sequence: TGTGCCAGCCTAGCAAGGGGAAGAGATACGCAGTATTTT.

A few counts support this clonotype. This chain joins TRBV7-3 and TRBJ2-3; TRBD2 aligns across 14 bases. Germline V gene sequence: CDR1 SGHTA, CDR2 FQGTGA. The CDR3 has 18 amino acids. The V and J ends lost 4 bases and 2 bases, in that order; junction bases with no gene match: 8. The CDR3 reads CASSSKRGLAGDTDTQYF. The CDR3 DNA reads TGTGCCAGCAGCTCCAAAAGGGGACTAGCGGGAGACACAGATACGCAGTATTTT. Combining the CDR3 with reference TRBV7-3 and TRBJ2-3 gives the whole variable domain GAGVSQTPSNKVTEKGKYVELRCDPISGHTALYWYRQSLGQGPEFLIYFQGTGAADDSGLPNDRFFAVRPEGSVSTLKIQRTERGDSAVYLCASSSKRGLAGDTDTQYFGPGTRLTVL.

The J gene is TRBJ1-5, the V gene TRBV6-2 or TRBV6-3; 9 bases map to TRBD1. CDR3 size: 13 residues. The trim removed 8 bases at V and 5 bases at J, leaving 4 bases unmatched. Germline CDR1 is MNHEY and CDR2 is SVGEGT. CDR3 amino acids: CASGDRVDQPQHF. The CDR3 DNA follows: TGTGCCAGCGGGGACAGGGTGGATCAGCCCCAGCATTTT.

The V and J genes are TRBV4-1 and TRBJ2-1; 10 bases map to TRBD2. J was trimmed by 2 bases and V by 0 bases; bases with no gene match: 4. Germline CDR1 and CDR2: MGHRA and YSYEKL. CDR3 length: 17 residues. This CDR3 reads CASSQDRGLATYNEQFF. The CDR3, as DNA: TGCGCCAGCAGCCAAGACCGGGGACTAGCGACCTACAATGAGCAGTTCTTC.

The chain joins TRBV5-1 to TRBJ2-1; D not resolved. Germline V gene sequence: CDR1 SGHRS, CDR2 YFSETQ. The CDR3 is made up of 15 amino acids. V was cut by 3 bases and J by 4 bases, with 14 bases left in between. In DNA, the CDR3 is TGCGCCAGCAGCTCGTATGTCCCGGCTTACAATGAGCAGTTCTTC. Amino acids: CASSSYVPAYNEQFF.

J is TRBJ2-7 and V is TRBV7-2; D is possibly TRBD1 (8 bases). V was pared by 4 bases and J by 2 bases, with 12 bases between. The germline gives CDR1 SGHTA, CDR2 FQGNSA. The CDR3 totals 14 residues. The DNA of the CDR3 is TGTGCCAGCAGCTCACAGGGGGGGACCTACGAGCAGTACTTC. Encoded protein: CASSSQGGTYEQYF.

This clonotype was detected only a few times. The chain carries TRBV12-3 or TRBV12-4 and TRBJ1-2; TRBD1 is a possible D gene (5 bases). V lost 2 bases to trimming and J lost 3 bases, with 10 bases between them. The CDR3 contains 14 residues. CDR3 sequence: CASSLRQGDYGYTF. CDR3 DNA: TGTGCCAGCAGTTTAAGGCAGGGTGACTATGGCTACACCTTC.

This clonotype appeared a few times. The CDR3 region is CASSYTAGTPYGYTF. The CDR3 bases are TGTGCCAGCAGTTACACGGCAGGCACGCCCTATGGCTACACCTTC. The gene calls are TRBV6-5 and TRBJ1-2; no clear D. Trimming shortened V by 2 bases and J by 4 bases, and 14 bases separated the two germline ends. The CDR3 runs to 15 residues. Germline V gene sequence: CDR1 MNHEY, CDR2 SVGAGI.

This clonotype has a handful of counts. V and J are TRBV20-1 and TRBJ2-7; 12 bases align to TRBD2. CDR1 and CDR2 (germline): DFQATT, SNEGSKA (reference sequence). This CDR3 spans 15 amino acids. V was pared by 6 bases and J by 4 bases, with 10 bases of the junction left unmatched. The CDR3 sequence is CSAPRLAGVEYEQYF. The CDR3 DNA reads TGCAGTGCACCTCGACTAGCGGGAGTAGAGTACGAGCAGTACTTC.

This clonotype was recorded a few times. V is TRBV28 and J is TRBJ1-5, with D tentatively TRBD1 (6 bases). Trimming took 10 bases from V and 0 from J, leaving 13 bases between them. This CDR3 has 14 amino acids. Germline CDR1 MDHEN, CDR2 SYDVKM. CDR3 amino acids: CATNRGHSNQPQHF. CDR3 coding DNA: TGTGCCACCAACCGGGGACATAGCAATCAGCCCCAGCATTTT.